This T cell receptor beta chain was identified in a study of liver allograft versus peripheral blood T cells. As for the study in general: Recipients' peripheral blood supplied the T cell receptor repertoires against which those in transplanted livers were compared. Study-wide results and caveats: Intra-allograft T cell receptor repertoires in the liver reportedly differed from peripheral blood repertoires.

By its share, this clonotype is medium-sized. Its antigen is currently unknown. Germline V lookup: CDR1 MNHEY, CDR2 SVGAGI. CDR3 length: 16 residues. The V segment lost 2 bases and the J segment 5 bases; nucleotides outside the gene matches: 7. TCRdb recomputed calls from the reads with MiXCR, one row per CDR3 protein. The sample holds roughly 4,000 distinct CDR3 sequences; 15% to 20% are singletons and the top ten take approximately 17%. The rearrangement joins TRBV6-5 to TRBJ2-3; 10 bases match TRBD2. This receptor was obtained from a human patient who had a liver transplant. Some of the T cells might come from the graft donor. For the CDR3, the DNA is TGTGCCAGCAGTTACGTAAGCGGGGGGGCCGTAGATACGCAGTATTTT. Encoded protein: CASSYVSGGAVDTQYF.